The sample holds many counts of the clone carrying this T cell receptor (beta chain). The sample comes from a study of blood T cell repertoires in COVID-19. About the research overall: Acute and convalescent COVID-19 specimens originated in the United States, Italy and Spain. PBMCs, B-cell-depleted T cells, or T cells provided the cDNA or gDNA that made up the material.

Original data processing: Reference gene primer amplification yielded estimated nucleated cell counts. Clones were sequenced by immunoSEQ multiplex PCR, and TCRdb holds only the in-frame ones, with some missing. V and J calls and clone size are given by that table; D and trimming were obtained from the DNA. The data hold 100,000 or so clones, with about 85% observed a single time. Germline V gives CDR1 MNHEY, CDR2 SVGEGT. The CDR3 is 19 amino acids. The V and J ends lost 4 bases and 0 bases, in that order; junction bases with no gene match: 6. Specimen: peripheral blood. The rearrangement joins TRBV6-2 or TRBV6-3 to TRBJ2-6; 13 nucleotides line up with TRBD2. The sequence was obtained from a human donor in a cohort sampled during active COVID-19. CDR3 sequence reads: CASSFLTSGRRSGANVLTF. As DNA, the CDR3 is TGTGCCAGCAGTTTCTTGACTAGCGGGAGGCGCTCTGGGGCCAACGTCCTGACTTTC.